These 6 T cell receptor beta chains came from one sample sequenced in a study of CD8+CD57+ T cells in acquired aplastic anemia. Those patients picked for sequencing had displayed CD8+CD57+ cell expansion on flow cytometry. Both TCR beta VDJ combination and CDR3 sequence profiling were carried out. Genomic DNA was the template for this profiling. TCRdb passed the reads through MiXCR, listing each CDR3 protein once. The sample yields 150,000 to 160,000 distinct CDR3 sequences, just over 50% seen once. Sequencing used sorted CD4+, CD8+, or CD8+CD57+ T cells (not recorded which) from PBMCs. The receptors shown here come from a human donor with aplastic anemia.

The chain combines TRBV2 with TRBJ1-1; TRBD1 is a possible D gene (6 bases). Trimming stripped 9 bases from V and 3 bases from J, with 11 bases between. The CDR3 covers 12 residues. Per the germline V gene, CDR1 is SNHLY and CDR2 is FYNNEI. The CDR3: CASQRGDTEAFF. CDR3 in DNA: TGTGCCAGTCAGAGGGGGGACACTGAAGCTTTCTTT.

CDR3 loop: CASSKGTGDYEQYF. CDR3 in DNA: TGTGCCAGCAGCAAGGGGACAGGAGACTACGAGCAGTACTTC. V and J are TRBV2 and TRBJ2-7; TRBD1 matches at 8 bases. The CDR3 has 14 residues. V shed 6 bases, J shed 3 bases, and the junction held 7 bases outside the gene matches. Per germline, CDR1 SNHLY and CDR2 FYNNEI.

For this clonotype: A read error may be the cause here, since a much bigger clone is one base away. The chain has TRBV27 and TRBJ2-7, with 7 bases aligning to TRBD1. This CDR3 region has 16 residues. The J segment lost 2 bases and the V segment lost 6 bases, leaving 13 bases of the junction unmatched. Germline CDR1 and CDR2: MNHEY and SMNVEV (reference sequence). The CDR3 region is CASRNPRGQRPYEQYF. DNA for the CDR3: TGTGCCAGCAGGAACCCCAGGGGACAGAGACCCTACGAGCAGTACTTC.

This sequence joins TRBV12-3 or TRBV12-4 and TRBJ1-1; weak D call: TRBD1 (6 bases). The V and J ends lost 6 bases and 4 bases respectively, with 24 bases between them. This CDR3 contains 17 residues. The CDR3 region is CASSRTVETGMGTEAFF. The CDR3 DNA reads TGTGCCAGCAGCCGGACAGTAGAAACAGGGATGGGCACTGAAGCTTTCTTT.

This rearrangement joins TRBV11-2 to TRBJ2-3, with a possible D match to TRBD2 (5 bases). CDR1 SGHAT and CDR2 FQNNGV come from the germline V gene. Trimming left V 3 bases short and J 1 base short, with 14 bases between. The length of the CDR3 is 16 residues. CDR3 in amino acids: CASSLEEGWGTDTQYF. CDR3 coding DNA: TGTGCCAGCAGCTTGGAAGAGGGTTGGGGCACAGATACGCAGTATTTT.

This clonotype was observed once. This sequence joins TRBV2 and TRBJ2-7, with 8 bases that match TRBD2. With 8 bases clipped from V and 6 bases from J, the junction kept 12 bases outside the gene matches. Germline V lookup: CDR1 SNHLY, CDR2 FYNNEI. There are 14 residues in the CDR3. Written as DNA, the CDR3 is TGTGCCAGCGTGATAGGACTAGCTTCGGGCGAGCAGTACTTC. This encodes CASVIGLASGEQYF. Based on the CDR3 plus reference TRBV2 and TRBJ2-7, the full variable domain is EPEVTQTPSHQVTQMGQEVILRCVPISNHLYFYWYRQILGQKVEFLVSFYNNEISEKSEIFDDQFSVERPDGSNFTLKIRSTKLEDSAMYFCASVIGLASGEQYFGPGTRLTVT.